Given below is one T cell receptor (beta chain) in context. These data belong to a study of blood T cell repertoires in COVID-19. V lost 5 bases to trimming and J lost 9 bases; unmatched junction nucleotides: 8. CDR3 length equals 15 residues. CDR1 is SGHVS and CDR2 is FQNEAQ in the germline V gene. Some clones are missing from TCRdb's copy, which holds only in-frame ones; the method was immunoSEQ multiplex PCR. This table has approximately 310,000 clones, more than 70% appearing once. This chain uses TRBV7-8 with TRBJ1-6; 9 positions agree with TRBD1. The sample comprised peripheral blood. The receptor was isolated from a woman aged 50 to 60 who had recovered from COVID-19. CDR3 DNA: TGTGCCAGCAGCCAACCAGGGACAGGGCCTTCACCCCTCCACTTT. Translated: CASSQPGTGPSPLHF.